This TCR beta chain stems from a study of naive and memory T cell subsets (dated by TCRdb to 2016 to 2017). Study-wide context: The study applied an open-source, UMI-based TCR alpha and beta sequencing pipeline to sorted naive and memory peripheral blood T cell subsets. The functional CMV T cell responses agreed completely with IgG serology results. RNA was DNase-treated and reverse transcribed with TCR constant-region primers, mostly using SuperScript III.

Turning to this clonotype: Its cognate antigen has yet to be identified. Within one base of it there is no much larger clone, and no base qualities were kept.

Library preparation used UMI-ligation and nested PCR. The beta constant-region primer was an equimolar mix of two oligonucleotides covering both TRBC1 and TRBC2. Four rounds of PCR, combining the SP2 primer with nested alpha and beta constant-region primers, were used to amplify the ligated cDNA. A single-stranded oligonucleotide carrying the SP2 primer and a 12-nucleotide UMI was ligated to the 3' end of the cDNA by T4 RNA ligase 1. Incubation of the ligation reaction lasted about 20-25 hours at 16 degrees C. PCR2 was typically run as a SYBR Green qPCR and stopped at a predetermined threshold to prevent over-amplification. Agencourt AMPure XP magnetic beads were used for all purifications after the first. Library quantification was done by Qubit, followed by a TapeStation check on which the main peak was expected at around 650 bp. Pooled libraries were sequenced on an Illumina MiSeq using v2 2x251 paired-end kits, and typically roughly 0.95-2.1 million reads were obtained per sample. Each sample was pooled at around 4.2 nM, and about 5-8% PhiX was included to help cluster recognition. From the authors' description of their analysis: Decombinator assigned V and J genes to Demultiplexor-processed FASTQ reads by tag matching, allowing a single base-pair mismatch. UMIs were used by Collapsinator to correct both sequencing errors and frequency errors arising from PCR heterogeneity. TCRs were translated and CDR3s were extracted from the conserved cysteine to the FGXG phenylalanine by CDR3Translator, with non-productive sequences being flagged. Repertoires were subsampled to equal numbers of UMI-defined TCRs before Gini, Shannon entropy and inverse Simpson indices were calculated. Within the linear range, a power law was fitted by maximum likelihood to the distributions of clonotype abundance. Similar UMI counts, unique TCR numbers and clonal distributions were obtained with the pipeline and with MIGEC on one naive CD8 sample. The repertoires were searched for roughly 7,000 CMV-associated CDR3 sequences that had been compiled from VDJdb and a published dataset. TCRdb reanalyzed the raw reads on its own, using fastp at Q25 for trimming and MiXCR for clone calling, and kept in-frame beta chains. Identical CDR3 proteins give one entry, which carries the most common genes and DNA. TCRdb assigned the V and J calls; the authors' analysis was not used. The table for this sample lists about 120,000 distinct CDR3 sequences; 36% of them were counted only once. The ten top clones hold around 0.92% of the sample.

Inclusive of the bounding cysteine and phenylalanine, the CDR3 is 15 residues long. Only the CDR3 portion is preserved as DNA: 45 bases, with reading frame beginning at the first base. A distance of 13 bases separates the germline ends of V and J, which lose 2 bases and 2 bases respectively. From a lookup of the germline V gene, CDR1 and CDR2 are SGHRS and YFSETQ. TCR alpha and beta chain libraries were amplified separately from the second PCR step onward. CMV status of each donor was established by measuring IFNgamma production from CD4+ T cells after fresh PBMCs were stimulated overnight with CMV viral lysate. CD4 T cells were positively selected with Miltenyi beads, followed by positive selection of CD8 T cells from the CD4-negative fraction. Cells stained for CD3, CD4, CD8, CD45RA, CD27 and a live/dead dye were sorted on a BD Aria II into four subsets by CD45RA and CD27. A few healthy volunteers provided blood, and the blood of each volunteer was split into CD4 and CD8 T cells and then into four differentiation subsets. Around 120 ml of peripheral blood was collected from each donor, and PBMC were isolated from the blood using Ficoll-Paque PLUS density-gradient centrifugation. Sorted cells were lysed in RLT buffer, after which RNA was extracted using a Qiagen RNeasy kit and stored at -80 degrees C.

Beyond this particular receptor, the publication reports: After error correction, over 90% of naive TCR sequences appeared only once, giving much steeper abundance distributions than memory subsets. RNA-based TCR counts may be influenced by expression changes linked to T cell activation and differentiation. The abundance of TCRs followed a power law with an exponent that differed between naive and memory subsets yet stayed consistent across the three individuals. In both CD4 and CD8 cells, a rise in Gini index and a fall in Shannon and inverse Simpson diversity were observed from naive through CM, EM and EMRA. Clonotypes were defined as single alpha or beta chain sequences, not paired alpha/beta receptors. No ground truth was available to validate the repertoire findings for the naive and memory subsets.

Sequencing input: central memory CD4+ T cells from blood. The cell subset or site label of this sample denotes: central memory, CD45RA- CD27+. This clonotype was sampled from a human donor in good health. The V gene is TRBV5-1 and the J gene is TRBJ2-5, with no D gene named confidently. The bases read TGCGCCAGCAGCTTCTCGTACGGTGATCAAGAGACCCAGTACTTC. Its protein reads: CASSFSYGDQETQYF. The full variable domain, with segments outside the CDR3 supplied by the reference TRBV5-1 and TRBJ2-5 proteins, appears as KAGVTQTPRYLIKTRGQQVTLSCSPISGHRSVSWYQQTPGQGLQFLFEYFSETQRNKGNFPGRFSGRQFSNSRSEMNVSTLELGDSALYLCASSFSYGDQETQYFGPGTRLLVL.